One sample yielded the 15 T cell receptor beta chains listed below, sequenced in a study of response to subunit inactivated influenza vaccine. TCRdb reprocessed the RT-PCR reads with MiXCR, giving one entry per CDR3 protein. This sample has around 650,000 distinct CDR3 sequences, with about 15% found just once. The source material was PBMCs from blood, sampled 11 to 12 days after vaccination. Every receptor here comes from a man aged 50-59 years who received an inactivated influenza vaccine.

The rearrangement joins TRBV12-3 or TRBV12-4 to TRBJ2-1; the D call may be TRBD1 or TRBD2 (5 bases each). Trimming stripped 10 bases from V and 8 bases from J, with 15 bases between. This CDR3 contains 12 residues. CDR3 sequence reads: CATRGDRHEQFF. CDR3 DNA: TGTGCCACACGTGGGGACCGGCATGAGCAGTTCTTC.

This clonotype was found a few times. This chain connects TRBV27 to TRBJ2-3; D unclear. The germline V gene has CDR1 MNHEY and CDR2 SMNVEV (reference sequence). The V gene lost 0 bases and the J gene lost 6 bases, with 10 bases spanning the gap. The length of the CDR3 is 14 residues. CDR3 loop: CASSLSAWWDTQYF. The CDR3 region has the DNA TGTGCCAGCAGTTTATCGGCGTGGTGGGATACGCAGTATTTT.

This clonotype has a handful of counts. The rearrangement joins TRBV14 to TRBJ2-3; 10 bases match TRBD2. The CDR3 totals 16 residues. Germline V gene sequence: CDR1 SGHDN, CDR2 FVKESK. Trimming at V came to 4 bases and at J to 7 bases, leaving 11 bases not matched to a gene. The CDR3, as DNA: TGTGCCAGCAGCCTGTGGACTAGCGGAGCCATGTATACGCAGTATTTT. Protein: CASSLWTSGAMYTQYF.

In the case of this clonotype: Compared with germline, one end of the junction differs, possibly owing to a read error. The chain employs TRBV4-3 and TRBJ2-7; D is uncertain. Germline V gives CDR1 LGHNA, CDR2 YSLEER. The CDR3 length is 12 residues. The DNA of the CDR3 is TGCGCCAGCAGCCCGCAACTGGGAATGCTACACTTC. Translated, it gives CASSPQLGMLHF.

CDR3 region: CASSYRGSGIFNEQFF. CDR3 nucleotides: TGTGCCAGCAGTTACCGAGGTAGCGGGATTTTTAATGAGCAGTTCTTC. V gene TRBV6-2 or TRBV6-3 combines with J gene TRBJ2-1; TRBD2 aligns across 8 bases. This CDR3 comprises 16 residues. The ends lost 2 bases at V and 7 bases at J; junction bases unmatched: 10. CDR1 is MNHEY, CDR2 SVGEGT, per germline.

This clonotype was found a few times. The chain couples TRBV5-1 to TRBJ2-7; 10 nucleotides align to TRBD2. The CDR3 covers 15 residues. Germline V gives CDR1 SGHRS, CDR2 YFSETQ. The trim removed 0 bases at V and 6 bases at J, leaving 6 bases unmatched. This CDR3 is CASSLGASGSSEQYF. The CDR3 DNA sequence: TGCGCCAGCAGCTTGGGGGCTAGCGGGAGTAGCGAGCAGTACTTC.

The chain carries TRBV20-1 and TRBJ1-5, with a weak D call TRBD1 (5 bases). CDR1 is DFQATT and CDR2 is SNEGSKA in the germline V gene (reference sequence). The CDR3 extends over 15 amino acids. V was trimmed by 5 bases and J by 0 bases, leaving 14 bases between them. The CDR3 nucleotides read TGCAGTGCTCCTTGGGGGGGAGATAGCAATCAGCCCCAGCATTTT. The encoded protein is CSAPWGGDSNQPQHF.

V gene TRBV20-1 combines with J gene TRBJ2-1; 13 positions agree with TRBD2. The germline gives CDR1 DFQATT, CDR2 SNEGSKA (reference sequence). Trimming took 3 bases from V and 0 from J; bases not matched to a gene: 8. There are 18 residues in the CDR3. For the CDR3, the DNA is TGCAGTGCTAGGAGGACTAGCGGGGGTCGCAGCTCCTACAATGAGCAGTTCTTC. It yields the protein CSARRTSGGRSSYNEQFF.

Here the CDR3 reads CASSSRAVGSDTQYF. CDR3 DNA: TGCGCCAGCAGCTCTCGGGCGGTAGGGTCGGATACGCAGTATTTT. The chain carries TRBV5-1 and TRBJ2-3; D remains unclear. The germline V gene encodes CDR1 SGHRS and CDR2 YFSETQ. The CDR3 has 15 amino acids. The ends were cut back, 3 bases at V and 6 bases at J, with 17 bases in the middle.

CDR3 DNA: TGCAGTGCTAGAGATCCCATAGCGGCCAACAATGAGCAGTTCTTC. Translating gives CSARDPIAANNEQFF. V usage is TRBV20-1 and J usage is TRBJ2-1, with D tentatively TRBD2 (6 bases). CDR1 is DFQATT, CDR2 SNEGSKA, per germline (reference sequence). This CDR3 has 15 residues. V was shortened by 0 bases and J by 5 bases, with 14 bases between the two germline ends.

This clonotype was counted a few times. CDR3 protein: CAISGNAGQGSYEQYF. CDR3 in DNA: TGTGCCATCAGTGGAAACGCTGGACAAGGTTCCTACGAGCAGTACTTC. The genes are TRBV10-3 and TRBJ2-7, with a tentative D call TRBD1 (5 bases). This CDR3 has 16 residues. The ends were cut back, 4 bases at V and 1 base at J, with 17 bases in the middle. Germline V lookup: CDR1 ENHRY, CDR2 SYGVKD.

V is TRBV12-3 or TRBV12-4 and J is TRBJ2-7; D uncertain. CDR3 length equals 13 residues. With 8 bases removed from V and 4 bases from J, the gap between germline ends came to 15 bases. CDR3 sequence (DNA): TGTGCCAGCTCGAGCCCGGAATTTTACGAGCAGTACTTC. Its protein product is CASSSPEFYEQYF.

This clonotype has a handful of counts. The chain joins TRBV24-1 to TRBJ2-5; D remains ambiguous. Germline V lookup: CDR1 KGHDR, CDR2 SFDVKD. Trimming took off 5 bases at V and 7 bases at J, with 10 bases between the two ends. This CDR3 has 12 amino acids. The CDR3 DNA is TGTGCCACCAGTGTCATGGACGGGACCCAGTACTTC. This codes for CATSVMDGTQYF.

In this sample, this clonotype turned up a few times. The gene calls are TRBV7-8 and TRBJ2-1, with 8 bases aligning to TRBD2. With 5 bases clipped from V and 4 bases from J, the junction kept 7 bases outside the gene matches. Germline V gene lookup returns CDR1 SGHVS and CDR2 FQNEAQ. CDR3 length equals 15 residues. CDR3 residues: CASSPRGARYNEQFF. The CDR3 DNA reads as TGTGCCAGCAGCCCGCGGGGGGCGAGGTACAATGAGCAGTTCTTC.

This clonotype showed up just a few times. The chain employs TRBV7-9 and TRBJ1-2; 9 bases agree with TRBD1. J gave up 6 bases and V 6 bases, and 5 bases lay outside the gene matches. The CDR3 totals 13 residues. CDR1 is SEHNR, CDR2 FQNEAQ, per germline (reference sequence). In nucleotides, the CDR3 is TGTGCCAGCAGGACCGGGACAGGGAATGGCTACACCTTC. This encodes CASRTGTGNGYTF.